This note documents a single TCR beta chain sequence. The data belong to a study of blood T cell repertoires in COVID-19. Seattle patients were enrolled while actively infected and followed longitudinally. Generated by immunoSEQ multiplex PCR, the TCRdb table keeps only in-frame clones and is missing some. The data contain about 68,000 clones, 70% to 90% of them singletons. There are 12 residues in the CDR3. Germline V gene sequence: CDR1 MNHEY, CDR2 SVGEGT. With 5 bases removed from V and 6 bases from J, the gap between germline ends came to 11 bases. The rearrangement joins TRBV6-2 or TRBV6-3 to TRBJ2-7; D is unclear. Specimen: peripheral blood. The sequence derives from a woman in her forties or fifties with COVID-19, enrolled during active disease. The CDR3 spells CASSRALTEQYF. The DNA of the CDR3 is TGTGCCAGCAGTCGAGCCCTTACCGAGCAGTACTTC.